The 28 T cell receptor beta chains in this list originate from one sample, sequenced in a study of PD-1 blockade in classical Hodgkin lymphoma. As for time point: cycle 4 day 1 (C4D1), after more than 5 weeks of nivolumab. There was relapse after autologous stem cell transplantation in every patient, and there was variation in brentuximab vedotin exposure. Only in-frame clones appear in the TCRdb table, and some are missing; sequencing was by immunoSEQ multiplex PCR. The sample holds some 58,000 clones, about 90% seen once. This specimen consisted of peripheral blood mononuclear cells (PBMCs), obtained before the fourth cycle of nivolumab. The receptor source for this set is a human donor with classical Hodgkin lymphoma.

V and J are TRBV6-1 and TRBJ1-2, with D possibly matching TRBD1 (6 bases). The CDR3 is 14 amino acids. Trimming cost V 10 bases and J 2 bases, with 17 bases left between them. Germline V CDR1 and CDR2: MNHNS, SASEGT. The CDR3 coding sequence is TGTGCCACCAAACTACCGGGACACAACTATGGCTACACCTTC. Its protein is CATKLPGHNYGYTF.

This chain links TRBV7-2 with TRBJ2-2; D unresolved. V was trimmed by 1 base and J by 1 base, leaving 7 bases between them. The germline V gene encodes CDR1 SGHTA and CDR2 FQGNSA. The CDR3 spans 15 residues. DNA for the CDR3: TGTGCCAGCAGCTTAGTGGCCGAGAACACCGGGGAGCTGTTTTTT. Translating it yields CASSLVAENTGELFF.

This clone was counted a few times. This chain uses TRBV19 with TRBJ2-7, with D possibly being TRBD1 (6 bases). In germline, CDR1 is LNHDA, CDR2 SQIVND (reference sequence). This CDR3 spans 12 amino acids. Trimming left V 4 bases short and J 5 bases short, with 9 bases between. The CDR3 region is CASSNTGHEQYF. In nucleotides, the CDR3 is TGTGCCAGTAGTAATACAGGGCACGAGCAGTACTTC. Looking up the rest from reference TRBV19 and TRBJ2-7 gives the full variable domain: DGGITQSPKYLFRKEGQNVTLSCEQNLNHDAMYWYRQDPGQGLRLIYYSQIVNDFQKGDIAEGYSVSREKKESFPLTVTSAQKNPTAFYLCASSNTGHEQYFGPGTRLTVT.

The chain carries TRBV30 and TRBJ2-7; D tentatively reads TRBD1 or TRBD2 (5 bases each). CDR3 size: 15 residues. The germline V and J ends were trimmed by 0 bases and 2 bases, with 14 bases remaining between them. The V gene's germline CDR1 is GTSNPN and CDR2 SVGIG (reference sequence). CDR3 sequence reads: CAWSVISGRTYEQYF. CDR3 DNA: TGTGCCTGGAGTGTAATCTCGGGACGGACCTACGAGCAGTACTTC.

The V and J genes are TRBV5-1 and TRBJ2-7; D is tentatively TRBD1 or TRBD2 (6 bases each). CDR1 is SGHRS and CDR2 is YFSETQ in the germline V gene. V lost 4 bases and J 6 bases, leaving 17 bases between the germline ends. CDR3 length: 14 residues. CDR3 coding DNA: TGCGCCAGCAGCCCGGCAGGGGAGGCAGGCGAGCAGTACTTC. It specifies CASSPAGEAGEQYF. The entire variable domain, with the rest obtained from reference TRBV5-1 and TRBJ2-7, is as follows: KAGVTQTPRYLIKTRGQQVTLSCSPISGHRSVSWYQQTPGQGLQFLFEYFSETQRNKGNFPGRFSGRQFSNSRSEMNVSTLELGDSALYLCASSPAGEAGEQYFGPGTRLTVT.

The chain joins TRBV28 to TRBJ1-5, with D possibly being TRBD1 (6 bases). The CDR3 is 14 residues long. Germline assignment: CDR1 MDHEN and CDR2 SYDVKM. Deletions cut 6 bases from V and 5 bases from J, with 14 bases between. CDR3 sequence: CASSLYRVDQPQHF. The CDR3 DNA sequence: TGTGCCAGCAGCCTCTACAGGGTCGATCAGCCCCAGCATTTT. The whole variable domain, filled in from reference TRBV28 and TRBJ1-5, reads DVKVTQSSRYLVKRTGEKVFLECVQDMDHENMFWYRQDPGLGLRLIYFSYDVKMKEKGDIPEGYSVSREKKERFSLILESASTNQTSMYLCASSLYRVDQPQHFGDGTRLSIL.

The table lists this clone with a count of one. The genes are TRBV28 and TRBJ2-7; the D gene is possibly TRBD1 (5 bases). Between the trimmed V and J ends, which lost 2 bases and 3 bases, there was a span of 14 bases. The germline CDR1 and CDR2 sequences are MDHEN and SYDVKM. CDR3 size: 15 residues. The CDR3 protein is CASSLMRQRIYEQYF. Here the CDR3 DNA reads TGTGCCAGCAGTTTAATGAGACAGAGGATCTACGAGCAGTACTTC.

V usage is TRBV2 and J usage is TRBJ1-1; D not certain. This CDR3 region has 10 residues. Trimming stripped 8 bases from V and 11 bases from J, with 12 bases between. Germline CDR1 is SNHLY and CDR2 is FYNNEI. CDR3 DNA sequence: TGTGCCAGCGCGGGGTTTATGGCTTTCTTT. Its translation is CASAGFMAFF.

The rearrangement joins TRBV6-5 to TRBJ1-1; perhaps TRBD1 as D (6 bases). The V gene's germline CDR1 is MNHEY and CDR2 SVGAGI. The CDR3 loop spans 13 amino acids. The ends were cut back, 8 bases at V and 2 bases at J, with 12 bases in the middle. The CDR3 protein is CASRRTDNTEAFF. Written as DNA, the CDR3 is TGTGCCAGCCGTAGGACAGACAACACTGAAGCTTTCTTT.

The chain employs TRBV5-8 and TRBJ1-5; 7 positions agree with TRBD1. The CDR3 consists of 13 residues. V lost 5 bases and J lost 6; bases outside the gene matches: 5. The V gene's germline CDR1 is SGHTS and CDR2 YDEGEE. CDR3: CASRQQGSQPQHF. DNA for the CDR3: TGTGCCAGCAGACAACAGGGGAGTCAGCCCCAGCATTTT.

V and J are TRBV2 and TRBJ1-1; no definite D call. CDR1 SNHLY and CDR2 FYNNEI come from the germline V gene. Trimming took 6 bases from V and 6 from J, leaving 17 bases between them. The CDR3 length is 14 residues. As DNA, the CDR3 is TGTGCCAGCAGGAAGGACGGTCCTAACCCTGAAGCTTTCTTT. Residues: CASRKDGPNPEAFF.

The rearrangement joins TRBV30 to TRBJ1-1; D gene ambiguous. CDR3 length: 12 amino acids. The germline V gene encodes CDR1 GTSNPN and CDR2 SVGIG (reference sequence). The ends were cut back, 1 base at V and 5 bases at J, with 8 bases in the middle. CDR3 DNA: TGTGCCTGGAGTGATTTGGGGACTGAAGCTTTCTTT. As protein: CAWSDLGTEAFF.

The rearrangement joins TRBV7-2 to TRBJ1-3; TRBD1 is a possible D gene (5 bases). CDR1 and CDR2 from the germline V gene are SGHTA and FQGNSA. V lost 2 bases and J lost 2, with 19 bases in between. The CDR3 length is 18 residues. The CDR3 DNA follows: TGTGCCAGCAGCTTATCGGGGGTGGTCCGCGGGCCTGGAAACACCATATATTTT. It encodes CASSLSGVVRGPGNTIYF. Full variable domain (remainder filled in from reference TRBV7-2 and TRBJ1-3): GAGVSQSPSNKVTEKGKDVELRCDPISGHTALYWYRQSLGQGLEFLIYFQGNSAPDKSGLPSDRFSAERTGGSVSTLTIQRTQQEDSAVYLCASSLSGVVRGPGNTIYFGEGSWLTVV.

The chain is built from TRBV20-1 and TRBJ2-1, with TRBD2 as a possible D gene (7 bases). Germline CDR1 DFQATT, CDR2 SNEGSKA (reference sequence). The V gene lost 2 bases and the J gene lost 14 bases, with 13 bases spanning the gap. This CDR3 contains 11 residues. The CDR3 sequence is CSARTGGWEFF. The CDR3 region has the DNA TGCAGTGCTAGAACGGGGGGCTGGGAGTTCTTC.

This clone appeared a single time. This chain connects TRBV6-5 to TRBJ1-2, with a weak D call TRBD1 (5 bases). The CDR3 consists of 14 residues. The germline V gene has CDR1 MNHEY and CDR2 SVGAGI. Trimming stripped 2 bases from V and 6 bases from J, with 13 bases between. In DNA, the CDR3 is TGTGCCAGCAGTTACGGCAGGGAAAACGATGGCTACACCTTC. Amino acid sequence: CASSYGRENDGYTF.

The chain carries TRBV4-1 and TRBJ2-3, with TRBD2 identical over 10 bases. J was trimmed by 5 bases and V by 4 bases; bases with no gene match: 9. The CDR3 extends over 16 amino acids. The germline gives CDR1 MGHRA, CDR2 YSYEKL. As DNA, the CDR3 is TGCGCCAGCAGCCTGCCTTCTAGCGGGGGCATAGATACGCAGTATTTT. It specifies CASSLPSSGGIDTQYF.

The genes are TRBV7-9 and TRBJ2-3; 11 bases are a match to TRBD1. In germline, CDR1 is SEHNR, CDR2 FQNEAQ (reference sequence). V dropped 4 bases and J dropped 7; count of bases not matched to a gene: 10. CDR3 size: 16 residues. The chain's CDR3 is CASSYLGGTGGNTQYF. The DNA of the CDR3 is TGTGCCAGCAGCTATTTAGGTGGGACAGGGGGGAATACGCAGTATTTT. Full variable domain (missing parts from reference TRBV7-9 and TRBJ2-3): DTGVSQNPRHKITKRGQNVTFRCDPISEHNRLYWYRQTLGQGPEFLTYFQNEAQLEKSRLLSDRFSAERPKGSFSTLEIQRTEQGDSAMYLCASSYLGGTGGNTQYFGPGTRLTVL.

This clone was seen just once. This sequence joins TRBV7-8 and TRBJ1-4, with D possibly matching TRBD1 (5 bases). The CDR3 is made up of 15 amino acids. V was shortened by 5 bases and J by 8 bases, with 18 bases between the two germline ends. Germline lookup yields CDR1 SGHVS and CDR2 FQNEAQ. In nucleotides, the CDR3 is TGTGCCAGCAGCCCAGGAATAGGGGTGGGAGAAAAACTGTTTTTT. Translation gives CASSPGIGVGEKLFF.

The chain employs TRBV7-9 and TRBJ1-2, with a weak D call TRBD1 (5 bases). Trimming pared 2 bases from V and 8 bases from J, leaving 15 bases between. The germline CDR1 and CDR2 sequences are SEHNR and FQNEAQ (reference sequence). The CDR3 covers 14 residues. The CDR3 spells CASSLSGTRGGYTF. The CDR3 DNA sequence: TGTGCCAGCAGCTTATCCGGGACCCGAGGAGGCTACACCTTC.

This clone appeared a few times. The V gene is TRBV4-1, the J gene TRBJ1-1; D unresolved. The V end was cut by 4 bases, the J end by 6 bases, with 15 bases between. Germline V gene sequence: CDR1 MGHRA, CDR2 YSYEKL. The CDR3 consists of 14 residues. CDR3: CASSPLGRGAEAFF. The CDR3 DNA is TGCGCCAGCAGCCCTCTCGGACGAGGAGCTGAAGCTTTCTTT.

In its sample, this clone was seen once. This sequence joins TRBV5-1 and TRBJ2-2, with D possibly being TRBD1 or TRBD2 (5 bases each). Germline CDR1 is SGHRS and CDR2 is YFSETQ. The CDR3 is 14 amino acids. Trimming took 4 bases from V and 5 from J, leaving 12 bases between them. CDR3 coding DNA: TGCGCCAGCAGCCCAGGGAGTTCAACCGGGGAGCTGTTTTTT. It translates to CASSPGSSTGELFF.

The rearrangement uses TRBV5-1 and TRBJ2-7, with a possible D match to TRBD1 (6 bases). Germline CDR1 reads SGHRS; CDR2 reads YFSETQ. Trimming took off 4 bases at V and 2 bases at J, with 13 bases between the two ends. The CDR3 covers 14 residues. The CDR3 DNA sequence: TGCGCCAGCAGCGGGGACATACCTACCTACGAGCAGTACTTC. Residues: CASSGDIPTYEQYF.

The CDR3 coding sequence is TGTGCCAGCAGTGAAGGAGAGGCTCTAAGACAGCCCCAGCATTTT. This encodes CASSEGEALRQPQHF. The genes are TRBV6-1 and TRBJ1-5, with no clear D. The CDR3 extends over 15 amino acids. V gave up 1 base and J gave up 7 bases, with 14 bases separating them. CDR1 and CDR2 (germline): MNHNS, SASEGT.

CDR3 nucleotide sequence: TGTGCCAGCAGCAATGGGACAGCGGATCAGCCCCAGCATTTT. Protein: CASSNGTADQPQHF. The gene calls are TRBV21-1 and TRBJ1-5; the table names TRBD1, a call not compared with the DNA. TRBV21-1 is annotated as a pseudogene. The CDR3 contains 14 residues.

The chain links TRBV5-1 to TRBJ2-5; 8 bases map to TRBD2. The germline CDR1 and CDR2 sequences are SGHRS and YFSETQ. V lost 5 bases, J lost 1 base, and 4 bases stayed unmatched. The CDR3 runs 14 residues. The CDR3 reads CASSSLAGQETQYF. CDR3 nucleotide sequence: TGCGCCAGCAGTTCCCTAGCGGGCCAAGAGACCCAGTACTTC.

V and J are TRBV19 and TRBJ1-1, with a tentative D call TRBD1 (5 bases). This CDR3 spans 13 amino acids. CDR1 and CDR2 (germline): LNHDA, SQIVND (reference sequence). Trimming took off 6 bases at V and 1 base at J, with 9 bases between the two ends. CDR3 sequence (DNA): TGTGCCAGTAGAAGGACAACGAACACTGAAGCTTTCTTT. Translated, it gives CASRRTTNTEAFF.

This clone was recorded only once. The V and J genes are TRBV28 and TRBJ1-4; D is unresolved. Germline CDR1 MDHEN, CDR2 SYDVKM. The CDR3 has 15 residues. V was pared by 3 bases and J by 5 bases, with 13 bases between. CDR3 loop: CASSFSQAWNEKLFF. The CDR3 DNA reads TGTGCCAGCAGTTTTAGTCAGGCGTGGAATGAAAAACTGTTTTTT.

This chain joins TRBV5-4 and TRBJ1-1; D gene unclear. The CDR3 covers 16 residues. The germline gives CDR1 SGHNT, CDR2 YYREEE (reference sequence). Trimming cost V 3 bases and J 1 base, with 16 bases left between them. CDR3 in DNA: TGTGCCAGCAGCTATCCACCGGGTGTCGGGAACACTGAAGCTTTCTTT. Its protein product is CASSYPPGVGNTEAFF.